This T cell receptor beta chain came from a study of T cell repertoires in cytomegalovirus infection. Overall study context: Alongside well-studied HLA-B-restricted CMV epitopes, recently identified HLA-C-restricted CMV epitopes were also used. Carrying CMV and the relevant HLA type showed in public TCR beta signatures. General study points: Dominating the ex vivo response were TCR beta clonotypes that were CMV-specific and HLA-C-restricted.

Via MiXCR, TCRdb re-called the reads, giving one row per CDR3 protein. The table records roughly 500,000 distinct CDR3 sequences, 30% to 35% of them present only once. Points on this clonotype: Its specificity is unknown.

The material sequenced was cultured PBMCs, taken from culture after CMV antigen stimulation. This clonotype originated in a human donor in good health (CMV status not recorded). Some clones in this sample may be carry-over from other donors' samples.

CDR3 sequence reads: CASSTPTDDWDGYTF. The CDR3 DNA is TGTGCCAGCAGCACCCCGACAGATGACTGGGATGGCTACACCTTC. The chain combines TRBV5-4 with TRBJ1-2; TRBD1 might be the D (5 bases). The CDR3 loop spans 15 amino acids. Germline assignment: CDR1 SGHNT and CDR2 YYREEE (reference sequence). Between the trimmed V and J ends, which lost 4 bases and 6 bases, there was a span of 19 bases.